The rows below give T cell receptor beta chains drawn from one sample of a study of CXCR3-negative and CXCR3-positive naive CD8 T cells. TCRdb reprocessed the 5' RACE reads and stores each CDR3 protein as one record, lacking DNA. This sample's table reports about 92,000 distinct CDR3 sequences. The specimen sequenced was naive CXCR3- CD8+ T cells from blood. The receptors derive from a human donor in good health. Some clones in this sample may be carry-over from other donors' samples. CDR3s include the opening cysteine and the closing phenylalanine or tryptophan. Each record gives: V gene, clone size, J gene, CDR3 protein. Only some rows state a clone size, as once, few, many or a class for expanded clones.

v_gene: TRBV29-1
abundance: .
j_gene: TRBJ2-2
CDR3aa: CSVEEAKTGELFF

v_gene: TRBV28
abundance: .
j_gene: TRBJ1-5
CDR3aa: CASSFLSSNQPQHF

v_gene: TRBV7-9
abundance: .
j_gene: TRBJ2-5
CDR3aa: CASSLGSIQETQYF

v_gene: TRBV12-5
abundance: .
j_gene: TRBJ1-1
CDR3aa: CASGLSDMGQGSEAFF

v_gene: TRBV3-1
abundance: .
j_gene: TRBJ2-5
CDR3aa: CASSQEADPQETQYF

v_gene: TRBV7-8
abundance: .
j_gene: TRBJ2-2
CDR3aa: CASSLTPIASIDANTGELFF

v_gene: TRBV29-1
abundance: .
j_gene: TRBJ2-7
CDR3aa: CSVDGTGTHEQYF

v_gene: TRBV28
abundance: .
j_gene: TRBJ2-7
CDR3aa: CASSLAVLAGNSYEQYF

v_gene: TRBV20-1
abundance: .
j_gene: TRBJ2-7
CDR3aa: CSASEGSYEQYF

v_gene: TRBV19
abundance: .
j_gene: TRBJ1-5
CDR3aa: CASSIVSSNQPQHF

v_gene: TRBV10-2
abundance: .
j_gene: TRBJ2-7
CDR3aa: CASSGPGASGSSYEQYF

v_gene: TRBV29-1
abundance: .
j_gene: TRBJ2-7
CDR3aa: CSVIQVGYEQYF

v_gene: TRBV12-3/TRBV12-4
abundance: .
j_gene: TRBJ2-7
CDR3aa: CASSWERVQYF

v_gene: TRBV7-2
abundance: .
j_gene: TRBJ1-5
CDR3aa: CASSLYNQPQHF

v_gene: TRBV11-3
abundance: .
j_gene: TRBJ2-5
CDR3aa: CASSPPLRGGRETQYF

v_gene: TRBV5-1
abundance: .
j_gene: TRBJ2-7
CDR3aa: CASRLLGQGRTYEQYF

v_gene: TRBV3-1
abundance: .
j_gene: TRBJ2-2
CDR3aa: CASSPGLAGGRATGELFF

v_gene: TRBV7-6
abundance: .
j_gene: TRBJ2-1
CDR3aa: CASSMGALSYNEQFF

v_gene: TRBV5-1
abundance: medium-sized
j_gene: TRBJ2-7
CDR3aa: CASSPGLAGYEQYF

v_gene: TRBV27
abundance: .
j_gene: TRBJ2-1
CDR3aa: CASSLQLGSYNEQFF

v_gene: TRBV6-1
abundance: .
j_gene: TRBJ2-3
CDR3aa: CASSEVVRGGTDTQYF

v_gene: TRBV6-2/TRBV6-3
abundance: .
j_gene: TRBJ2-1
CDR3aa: CASSDRFYRANEEFF

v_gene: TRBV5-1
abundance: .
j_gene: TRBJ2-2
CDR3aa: CASTQGGFNTGELFF

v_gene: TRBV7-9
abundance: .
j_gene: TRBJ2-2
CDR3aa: CASSLVGTENTGELFF

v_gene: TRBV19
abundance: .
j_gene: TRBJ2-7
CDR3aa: CASRFRDGSYEQYF

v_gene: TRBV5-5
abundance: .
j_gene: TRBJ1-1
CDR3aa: CASSLDRWGWGTEAFF